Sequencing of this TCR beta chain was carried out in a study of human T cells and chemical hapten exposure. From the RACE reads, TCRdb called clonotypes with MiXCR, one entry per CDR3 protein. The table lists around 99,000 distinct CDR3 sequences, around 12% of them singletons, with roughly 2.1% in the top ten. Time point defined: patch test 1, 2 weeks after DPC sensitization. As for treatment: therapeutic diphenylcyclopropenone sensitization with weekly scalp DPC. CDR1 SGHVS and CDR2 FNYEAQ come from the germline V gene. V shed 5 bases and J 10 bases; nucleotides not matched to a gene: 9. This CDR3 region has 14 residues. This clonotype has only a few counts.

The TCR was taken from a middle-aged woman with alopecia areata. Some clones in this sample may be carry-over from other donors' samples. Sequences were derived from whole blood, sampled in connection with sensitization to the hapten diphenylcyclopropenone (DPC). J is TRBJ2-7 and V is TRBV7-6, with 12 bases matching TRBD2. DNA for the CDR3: TGTGCCAGCAGCCAGCGGACTAGCGGGACTGAACAGTACTTC. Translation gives CASSQRTSGTEQYF.